This T cell receptor (beta chain) was identified in a study of shared clonotypes between healthy human individuals. Study-wide points: Sorted-subset sequencing, rarefaction showed, was incomplete despite large depth.

CDR3 length: 14 residues. V dropped 6 bases and J dropped 0 bases, with 9 bases sitting between them. Germline CDR1 MNHEY, CDR2 SMNVEV (reference sequence). A note on this clone: The antigen remains unidentified.

Deep level was the assay's run setting. Sequencing was performed with immunoSEQ multiplex PCR; in TCRdb, only in-frame clones are kept and a portion is missing. This sample has some 630,000 clones, with 72% found just once. The split of CD4+ cells yielded CD45RA+ naive and CD45RA-negative memory subsets. The receptor's source is a woman younger than 45 in good health. What was sequenced was memory CD4+ T cells sorted from blood. Subset reported: CD45RA-negative fraction. The V gene is TRBV27, the J gene TRBJ2-1; D unclear. As DNA, the CDR3 is TGTGCCAGCAGCCGTCTGAGCTCCTACAATGAGCAGTTCTTC. Amino acid sequence: CASSRLSSYNEQFF.